The next 6 T cell receptor beta chains were all read from a single sample in a study of blood T cells in healthy people across ages. Using a J-beta primer mix together with a sample-barcoded 5' primer, a second PCR was run for about 6 to 11 cycles. TCRdb itself ran the 5' RACE reads through MiXCR, one entry per CDR3 protein. The sample shows some 1.5 million distinct CDR3 sequences, 35% to 45% of them seen only once. Sample: blood. The receptors originated from a woman aged 18-29 years in good health.

This clonotype was counted between two and nine times. The chain has TRBV28 and TRBJ2-3, with D hard to call. With 3 bases removed from V and 1 base from J, the gap between germline ends came to 11 bases. The CDR3 length is 15 residues. The V gene's germline CDR1 is MDHEN and CDR2 SYDVKM. The chain's CDR3 is CASSFPSLGTDTQYF. DNA for the CDR3: TGTGCCAGCAGTTTTCCCAGTCTCGGCACAGATACGCAGTATTTT.

This clonotype has only a few counts. The V and J genes are TRBV15 and TRBJ1-2, with D perhaps TRBD1 (5 bases). Germline CDR1 reads LNHNV; CDR2 reads YYDKDF (reference sequence). V gave up 11 bases and J gave up 8 bases, with 21 bases separating them. The CDR3 consists of 13 residues. DNA of the CDR3: TGTGCCTCGAGCCGCCAGGGCGCGATCGGCTACACCTTC. This encodes CASSRQGAIGYTF.

The chain couples TRBV20-1 to TRBJ2-1; D may correspond to TRBD1 or TRBD2 (6 bases each). CDR1 and CDR2 from the germline V gene are DFQATT and SNEGSKA (reference sequence). V gave up 2 bases and J gave up 2 bases, with 7 bases separating them. There are 13 residues in the CDR3. CDR3 loop: CSARRGAYNEQFF. In DNA, the CDR3 is TGCAGTGCTAGAAGGGGGGCCTACAATGAGCAGTTCTTC.

V and J are TRBV3-1 and TRBJ1-2, with D unclear. Deletions cut 1 base from V and 2 bases from J, with 8 bases between. This CDR3 comprises 14 residues. Germline V gene sequence: CDR1 LGHDT, CDR2 YNNKEL (reference sequence). The CDR3 protein is CASSQGTSNYGYTF. CDR3 nucleotides: TGTGCCAGCAGCCAAGGGACTTCCAACTATGGCTACACCTTC.

This chain connects TRBV7-2 to TRBJ2-5; 7 bases match TRBD2. CDR1 and CDR2 from the germline V gene are SGHTA and FQGNSA. J gave up 11 bases and V 4 bases, and 13 bases lay outside the gene matches. The CDR3 extends over 14 amino acids. CDR3 bases: TGTGCCAGCAGCTGGGCGCGGGGGAGGAATGAGCAGTACTTC. The encoded protein is CASSWARGRNEQYF.

V and J are TRBV12-3 or TRBV12-4 and TRBJ1-5, with 7 bases lining up with TRBD1. V lost 5 bases, J lost 4 bases, and 5 bases stayed unmatched. CDR3 length equals 14 residues. The CDR3 protein is CASSPQGQNQPQHF. The CDR3, as DNA: TGTGCCAGCAGTCCCCAGGGACAGAATCAGCCCCAGCATTTT.